The 3 T cell receptor beta chains below come from one sample, sequenced in a study of blood T cells in healthy people across ages (dated by TCRdb to between 2014 and 2017). Libraries were constructed by 5' RACE. The sequencer was an Illumina HiSeq 2500. A second PCR of roughly 7 to 12 cycles was performed with a sample-barcoded 5' primer and a J-beta primer mix. In TCRdb, the public reads were trimmed at Q25 with fastp and aligned with MiXCR, with productive beta chains retained. Each CDR3 protein appears once, grouped with its most common genes and DNA. A total of more than 900,000 distinct CDR3 sequences appear in this sample, 25% to 35% of them only once. Roughly a tenth of the sample is held by the ten biggest clonotypes. The sample also formed part of further work on T cells of mothers and their children.

Sequenced sample: blood. Receptors originate from a woman between 40 and 50 years old in good health.

This clonotype was counted ten times or more. The V gene is TRBV20-1, the J gene TRBJ2-3; the D call may be TRBD1 or TRBD2 (6 bases each). CDR1 is DFQATT and CDR2 is SNEGSKA in the germline V gene (reference sequence). The V end was cut by 5 bases, the J end by 8 bases, with 23 bases between. This CDR3 has 15 residues. The CDR3 DNA follows: TGCAGTGCTGGTCTTAACGGGGGCTCTTTGGCTACGCAGTATTTT. This gives the protein CSAGLNGGSLATQYF.

This rearrangement joins TRBV5-1 to TRBJ2-1; 7 bases agree with TRBD2. There are 14 residues in the CDR3. Germline V gene sequence: CDR1 SGHRS, CDR2 YFSETQ. Trimming cost V 6 bases and J 5 bases; bases outside gene matches: 8. The CDR3 reads CASTGTTTHNEQFF. The CDR3 DNA reads as TGCGCCAGCACCGGGACTACTACCCACAATGAGCAGTTCTTC.

A word on this clonotype: At one end the junction does not follow the germline gene, possibly because of a read error. This chain links TRBV3-1 with TRBJ1-1; no definite D call. Germline V lookup: CDR1 LGHDT, CDR2 YNNKEL (reference sequence). The CDR3 runs 16 residues. In DNA, the CDR3 is TGTGCCAGCAACCAAGACCTCACCGCCATGAACACTGAAGCTTTCTTT. Translated: CASNQDLTAMNTEAFF.